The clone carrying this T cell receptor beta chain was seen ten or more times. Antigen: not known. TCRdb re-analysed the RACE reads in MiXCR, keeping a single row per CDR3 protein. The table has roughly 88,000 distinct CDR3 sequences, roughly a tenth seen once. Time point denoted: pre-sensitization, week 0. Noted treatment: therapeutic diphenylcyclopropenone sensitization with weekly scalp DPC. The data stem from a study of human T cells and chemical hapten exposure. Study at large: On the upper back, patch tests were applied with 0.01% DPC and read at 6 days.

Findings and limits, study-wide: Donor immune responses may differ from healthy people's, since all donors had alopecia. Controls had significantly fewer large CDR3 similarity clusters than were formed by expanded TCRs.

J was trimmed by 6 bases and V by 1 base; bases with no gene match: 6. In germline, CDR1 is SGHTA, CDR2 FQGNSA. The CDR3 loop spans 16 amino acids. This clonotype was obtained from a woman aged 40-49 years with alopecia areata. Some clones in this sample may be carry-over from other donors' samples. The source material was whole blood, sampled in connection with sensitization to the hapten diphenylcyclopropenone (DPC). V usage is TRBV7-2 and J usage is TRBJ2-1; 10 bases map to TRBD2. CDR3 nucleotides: TGTGCCAGCAGCTTAGTTACCACTAGCGGGGTCAATGAGCAGTTCTTC. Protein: CASSLVTTSGVNEQFF.